This note documents a single TCR beta chain sequence. Its antigen is not yet known. There are no base qualities to consult, and no much larger clone falls within one base. The record originates from a study of cytomegalovirus exposure and HLA in healthy donors (TCRdb year 2017). Some background on the complete study: An earlier analysis of more than 550 of the donors reported 276 Gb of sequence data and some 110 million unique TCR beta sequences obtained from 150 million to 200 million T cells. An early release that covered some 640 HLA-typed donors contained approximately 300 gigabases of sequencing data and 65 million to 100 million unique TCR sequences. Of the roughly 400 genotyped donors, 75% to 85% were placed in the genetic ancestry cluster associated with self-reported Caucasian donors. The aim of the study was to test whether cataloging public T cell receptors could identify signatures of past pathogen exposure. Using immunosequencing, the study profiled T cell repertoires from 666 subjects and related those repertoires to cytomegalovirus serostatus. Along with the approximately 700-subject first cohort, a separate validation cohort of about 110 different subjects was used. To predict cytomegalovirus infection status, the study brought together high-throughput TCR immunosequencing, statistical association of individual TCRs with disease status, and machine learning. A later analysis re-examined previously published TCR beta repertoires from 610 or so donors and added high-resolution HLA genotyping to investigate patterns of TCR occurrence. In the later analysis, no new phenotypic data were used to find candidate immune exposures; instead, reliance was placed on TCR beta sequences and their occurrence across donors. To decide whether each TCR beta V gene segment behaved as functional or pseudogenic, an earlier analysis of approximately 590 of the donors relied on high-throughput TCR beta sequencing. Donor age, sex, ethnicity and CMV serostatus were collected together with the repertoire data. A later genetic analysis took genome-wide SNP genotypes for about 55% of the 666 donors and used that subset as a discovery cohort. Every repertoire in the discovery cohort had been generated on one and the same sequencing platform. Class I and class II HLA loci were covered by the typing at four-digit resolution. Typing coverage varied by locus: roughly 629-640 donors for A, B, C, DRB1 and DQB1; about 520 for DQA1; approximately 570 for DPA1; about 450 for DPB1. Because of strong linkage in the cohort, roughly five DR-DQ haplotypes were treated as single units for association and clustering. Among 398 genotyped donors of the cohort, an average of approximately 220,000 unique TCR beta nucleotide sequences was sequenced per donor, of which about 19% were non-productive.

The cohort comprised some 680 healthy bone marrow donors. All cohort members were sampled while nominally healthy, although unrecorded immune exposures were likely present. The donor was CMV seropositive and was included in the group of approximately 300 seropositive cohort members. Each donor provided a peripheral blood sample, and peripheral blood mononuclear cells were used for TCR beta sequencing. The Qiagen DNeasy Blood Extraction Kit was used to extract genomic DNA from the blood cell samples. The CDR3 spans 14 residues, from the cysteine through the phenylalanine. Kept here is only the CDR3 DNA, which spans 42 bases and is read in frame from base 1. As encoded in the germline V gene, CDR1 is MDHEN while CDR2 is SYDVKM. Cut back by 6 bases and 3 bases, the V and J ends lie 13 bases apart. The library came from the immunoSEQ multiplex PCR assay. For the multiplex PCR, a mixture combining 60 forward primers for TCR Vbeta segments and 13 reverse primers for TCR Jbeta segments was used. The CDR3 region of rearranged TCR beta genes was amplified from genomic DNA by a multiplex PCR assay. Amplified TCR beta libraries were sequenced as 87-base-pair reads on the Illumina HiSeq System. From the authors' description of their analysis: Across the 670 or so repertoires, a later analysis counted about 81 million unique TCR beta chains, about 10 million of which were shared by at least two donors. Raw reads were error-corrected and collapsed into unique sequences with a nearest-neighbor algorithm that merged closely related sequences to remove PCR and sequencing errors. To assign V, D and J gene segments, CDR3 sequences were aligned to IMGT reference sequences. For a sequence to be retained, a match of at least six nucleotides was required to both a V gene segment and a J gene segment. Rearrangements were called productive when the CDR3 lacked stop codons and stayed in frame with V and J; all others were non-productive. Following IMGT convention, CDR3 was defined as the stretch from the second conserved V-encoded cysteine up to the conserved J-encoded phenylalanine. The earlier analysis of about 610 of the donors excluded any sequence lacking an unambiguous match to a single V gene segment. An earlier analysis of around 600 of the donors classified V segments as functional when productive rearrangements were above 56.7% and as segregating when the standard deviation between donors was above 5%. A statistical classification framework was developed to diagnose cytomegalovirus status using the catalog of TCR beta chain sequences. In a later analysis, TCR nucleotide sequences were compared against IMGT/GENE-DB human TR gene sequences so that V and J genes could be assigned. The TCRdist pipeline was used in a later analysis to assign CDR3 sequences and most-parsimonious VDJ recombination scenarios. A later analysis defined each TCR beta chain by its CDR3 amino acid sequence plus V-gene family, and excluded reads lacking a unique V-gene family. As a way to deal with suspected cross-contamination and a sequencing artifact, a later analysis dropped 592 nucleotide sequences that were highly shared and had low generation probability. In a later analysis, a clonal expansion index was calculated for each public chain from normalized within-repertoire ranks of inferred template counts. In a later analysis, generation probabilities were computed using a VDJ recombination model fitted to out-of-frame rearrangements, and the results were checked against IGoR. In a later analysis, hypergeometric tests were used to score TCR-TCR, TCR-HLA and TCR-CMV co-occurrence, with a repertoire-size bias correction applied to TCR pairs. In a later analysis, false discovery rates were estimated by permuting HLA or CMV assignments 20 times. In a later analysis, co-occurring TCRs were grouped using DBSCAN, and TCRdist sequence similarity was added for clustering within HLA-allele-positive subsets. Repertoires with fewer than 30,000 or more than 120,000 public chains were left out of co-occurrence clustering, as were about 5 repertoires with anomalous nucleotide sharing. TCRdb's version of the immuneACCESS table is confined to in-frame rearrangements and falls short of the full clone set. An unresolved V gene accounts for under half of the shortfall where checked; the remainder is of unknown origin. That table furnishes V, J and clone size, whereas the DNA furnished D and trimming. Counted in this sample were fewer than 200,000 clones; roughly four fifths of them appeared once. The top ten clonotypes cover around 3.6% of the sample.

Findings and caveats that apply to the study as a whole: In a later analysis, most CMV-associated TCR beta chains were found to appear HLA-restricted, with HLA associations seemingly driven largely by CMV exposure. It was suggested by the authors that the approach could potentially be generalized to other disease states and immunological phenotypes. In a later analysis, the rate of TCR association differed among HLA loci, with DRB1 alleles having the most associated TCRs and HLA-C alleles having the fewest. V-gene and J-gene trimming of TCR beta chains was associated with a missense DCLRE1C variant in a later genetic analysis, and the association was replicated in an independent cohort. A few of the identified cytomegalovirus-associated TCR beta chains were confirmed in vitro to be specific for cytomegalovirus antigens. A further reported finding was that TCR beta sequences accurately predicted the HLA-A and HLA-B alleles for most subjects in the first cohort. Cytomegalovirus status was reported to be diagnosed by the classifier with high specificity and sensitivity in both the original and validation cohorts. The cohort was sequenced for TCR beta chains only, and without alpha or paired-chain data the features that could be detected were limited. The study listed over 150 TCR beta chains as associated with cytomegalovirus. Correlated functional status among segregating V segments might reflect linkage disequilibrium, but an unknown experimental factor could not be ruled out. Most TCR sequences were seen in very few donors, while some public TCRs were found in many individuals. Because counts were too low, 15 to 20 rarely observed V segments, including chromosome 9 orphons, were excluded from the earlier analysis of under 650 of the donors. In a later analysis, several top co-occurrence clusters were reported to appear linked to parvovirus B19, influenza, CMV and Epstein-Barr virus. Because HLA typing was missing for some donors at each locus, association tests included only the typed subset. When HLA alleles, especially DR and DQ, strongly co-occurred, attributing TCR associations to individual alleles was difficult. Presence/absence analyses assumed roughly uniform sequencing depth across donors, an assumption that may not hold. In a later genetic analysis, fewer N-insertions in productive TCRs were reported among donors in an Asian-associated ancestry cluster than the roughly 710-donor mean. Broadly in line with IMGT annotations, most TCR beta V segments showed up in productive rearrangements about 87% or about 30% of the time in an earlier analysis of a few hundred of the donors. CMV serostatus was the only immune exposure information available for the cohort. A later analysis associated 16,951 TCR beta sequences with specific HLA alleles at a false discovery rate of 0.05. A later analysis found that HLA-associated TCR beta chains were more clonally expanded and had lower generation probabilities than equally common non-associated chains. A cluster of highly shared sequence variants was judged likely to be a technical artifact of the sequencing pipeline. Because the 87-base-pair reads could not distinguish some IMGT-functional V segments, including TRBV6-2 and TRBV6-3, those segments were excluded.

Specimen: PBMCs. The receptor's source is a man aged 35 to 55 in good health and CMV-seropositive. The rearrangement joined TRBV28 to TRBJ2-3; possibly the D gene is TRBD2, per 6 matching bases. The CDR3 corresponds to CASRPPGETDTQYF. The sequenced DNA: TGTGCCAGCAGACCTCCGGGGGAGACAGATACGCAGTATTTT.